A single sample gave rise to the 14 T cell receptor beta chains below, sequenced in a study of CD8+CD57+ T cells in acquired aplastic anemia. Patients picked for sequencing had shown CD8+CD57+ cell expansion detected by flow cytometry. Investigators profiled TCR beta VDJ and CDR3 from genomic DNA template. TCRdb called the reads again in MiXCR, with one record for every CDR3 protein. There are fewer than 250,000 distinct CDR3 sequences in the sample; 47% occur only once, and 6.5% to 8% lies in the top ten. Input material: sorted CD4+, CD8+, or CD8+CD57+ T cells (not recorded which) from PBMCs. Receptor source: a human donor with aplastic anemia.

Many counts were recorded for this clonotype. J is TRBJ2-1 and V is TRBV20-1; 8 bases line up with TRBD1. This CDR3 contains 12 residues. V trimming: 3 bases; J trimming: 6 bases; junction bases outside the gene matches: 1. Germline CDR1 is DFQATT and CDR2 is SNEGSKA (reference sequence). The CDR3 is CSARTGVNEQFF. The CDR3, as DNA: TGCAGTGCTAGGACAGGGGTCAATGAGCAGTTCTTC.

Only a few counts were recorded for this clonotype. J is TRBJ2-3 and V is TRBV6-2 or TRBV6-3, with a tentative D call TRBD2 (6 bases). In germline, CDR1 is MNHEY, CDR2 SVGEGT. The CDR3 runs 16 residues. With 4 bases removed from V and 2 bases from J, the gap between germline ends came to 16 bases. The CDR3: CASSSRDSRNTDTQYF. The CDR3 DNA sequence: TGTGCCAGCAGTTCCCGGGACTCCCGAAACACAGATACGCAGTATTTT.

This clonotype was seen at least ten times. The V gene is TRBV11-2, the J gene TRBJ1-4; D unclear. This CDR3 contains 14 residues. Trimming took off 2 bases at V and 7 bases at J, with 11 bases between the two ends. Germline loops: CDR1 SGHAT, CDR2 FQNNGV. The CDR3 sequence is CASSLSGFFEKLFF. The CDR3 DNA reads as TGTGCCAGCAGCTTATCCGGGTTTTTTGAAAAACTGTTTTTT.

This chain links TRBV7-9 with TRBJ1-5; TRBD1 matches 10 bases. Germline values: CDR1 SEHNR, CDR2 FQNEAQ (reference sequence). This CDR3 has 17 residues. J gave up 3 bases and V 5 bases, and 10 bases lay outside the gene matches. CDR3 coding DNA: TGTGCCAGCAGCCCAGCCGGGACAGGGGACTACAATCAGCCCCAGCATTTT. Protein sequence: CASSPAGTGDYNQPQHF. Based on the CDR3 plus reference TRBV7-9 and TRBJ1-5, the full variable domain is DTGVSQNPRHKITKRGQNVTFRCDPISEHNRLYWYRQTLGQGPEFLTYFQNEAQLEKSRLLSDRFSAERPKGSFSTLEIQRTEQGDSAMYLCASSPAGTGDYNQPQHFGDGTRLSIL.

The chain combines TRBV7-9 with TRBJ2-7; TRBD1 might be the D (6 bases). V lost 1 base and J 2 bases, leaving 12 bases between the germline ends. This CDR3 contains 15 residues. Germline V gene lookup returns CDR1 SEHNR and CDR2 FQNEAQ (reference sequence). CDR3 coding DNA: TGTGCCAGCAGCTTAGGGGGACACCCGACCTACGAGCAGTACGTC. Its protein product is CASSLGGHPTYEQYV.

This clonotype was counted once. V and J are TRBV24-1 and TRBJ1-2; 9 bases are a match to TRBD1. The CDR3 extends over 12 amino acids. Germline CDR1 and CDR2: KGHDR and SFDVKD. The J segment lost 8 bases and the V segment lost 9 bases, leaving 6 bases of the junction unmatched. The chain's CDR3 is CATLTGGDGYTF. CDR3 nucleotides: TGTGCCACCCTCACAGGGGGCGACGGCTACACCTTC.

The genes are TRBV25-1 and TRBJ2-5; 12 bases are a match to TRBD2. Trimming took 5 bases from V and 3 from J; bases not matched to a gene: 16. CDR3 length equals 19 residues. Germline V gene lookup returns CDR1 MGHDK and CDR2 SYGVNS. As DNA, the CDR3 is TGTGCCAGCAGTCCTCGGCTAGCGGGAGGGTTTACACAGAAAGAGACCCAGTACTTC. Translated, it gives CASSPRLAGGFTQKETQYF.

The J gene is TRBJ2-2, the V gene TRBV10-3; 8 bases line up with TRBD1. Germline CDR1 and CDR2: ENHRY and SYGVKD. The ends lost 2 bases at V and 6 bases at J; junction bases unmatched: 8. This CDR3 comprises 16 residues. CDR3 loop: CAISEPDRGKPGELFF. CDR3 DNA sequence: TGTGCCATCAGTGAGCCCGACAGGGGAAAGCCCGGGGAGCTGTTTTTT.

This clonotype occurred a few times. Since a much larger clone is just one base distant, this may be a read error. Because the CDR3 is missing its conserved closing phenylalanine or tryptophan, this is likely a read error. The chain combines TRBV7-9 with TRBJ2-1, with 7 bases identical to TRBD2. The V gene's germline CDR1 is SEHNR and CDR2 FQNEAQ (reference sequence). V lost 5 bases, J lost 7 bases, and 5 bases stayed unmatched. The length of the CDR3 is 13 residues. This CDR3 reads CASSPERGNEQFS. In DNA, the CDR3 is TGTGCCAGCAGCCCTGAGCGGGGAAATGAGCAGTTCTCC.

Remarks on this clonotype: One end of the junction varies from germline; a read error may be responsible. The rearrangement uses TRBV9 and TRBJ2-5; possible D gene TRBD1, 6 bases. Germline CDR1 and CDR2: SGDLS and YYNGEE. The CDR3 has 14 residues. The DNA of the CDR3 is TGCGCCAGCAGCTTATGGGCAGGGGCTGAGACCCAGTACTTC. Its protein is CASSLWAGAETQYF.

The chain couples TRBV6-5 to TRBJ2-6; 8 bases line up with TRBD1. The CDR3 is 19 residues long. The V segment lost 0 bases and the J segment 2 bases; nucleotides outside the gene matches: 9. Germline lookup yields CDR1 MNHEY and CDR2 SVGAGI. CDR3 in amino acids: CASSYSRTGWVTGANVLTF. The CDR3 DNA reads as TGTGCCAGCAGTTACTCCCGGACAGGGTGGGTGACTGGGGCCAACGTCCTGACTTTC.

The CDR3 DNA reads as TGCGCCAGCAGCCGCGGACGAGGACAAGAGACCCAGTACTTC. Amino acid sequence: CASSRGRGQETQYF. This rearrangement joins TRBV4-1 to TRBJ2-5; D gene unclear. This CDR3 has 14 amino acids. Germline values: CDR1 MGHRA, CDR2 YSYEKL. V was cut by 4 bases and J by 2 bases, with 11 bases left in between.

A word on this clonotype: This CDR3 is missing its conserved last phenylalanine or tryptophan, likely due to a read error. No DNA is shown, since the ends of the CDR3 on it are uncertain; the CDR3 is the one TCRdb lists. This chain joins TRBV6-4 and TRBJ1-6. From its first to its last residue, the CDR3 has 8 amino acids. Looked up from germline, CDR1 is MRHNA and CDR2 is SNTAGT. The CDR3 sequence is CASSGPHC.

The J gene is TRBJ2-7, the V gene TRBV7-9; 8 nucleotides align to TRBD1. From germline, CDR1 is SEHNR and CDR2 FQNEAQ (reference sequence). J was trimmed by 3 bases and V by 0 bases; bases with no gene match: 7. The CDR3 sequence is 16 residues long. This chain's CDR3 is CASSLATGQVGYEQYF. The CDR3 DNA follows: TGTGCCAGCAGCTTAGCCACGGGACAGGTAGGCTACGAGCAGTACTTC.